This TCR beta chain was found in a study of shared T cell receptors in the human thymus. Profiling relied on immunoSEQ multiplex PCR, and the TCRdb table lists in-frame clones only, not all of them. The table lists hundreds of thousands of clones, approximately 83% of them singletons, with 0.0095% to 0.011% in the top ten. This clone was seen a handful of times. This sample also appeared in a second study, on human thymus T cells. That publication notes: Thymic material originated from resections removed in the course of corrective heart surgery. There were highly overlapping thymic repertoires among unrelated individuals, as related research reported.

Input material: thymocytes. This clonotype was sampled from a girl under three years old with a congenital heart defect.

CDR3 sequence reads: CASSQGGQGVNEQFF. In DNA, the CDR3 is TGTGCCAGCAGCCAAGGGGGACAGGGTGTCAATGAGCAGTTCTTC. V is TRBV4-2 and J is TRBJ2-1; 9 bases line up with TRBD1. The V gene's germline CDR1 is LGHNA and CDR2 YNFKEQ. The CDR3 sequence is 15 residues long. V gave up 1 base and J gave up 6 bases; unmatched junction bases: 4.